The sequence of this T cell receptor (beta chain) was determined in a study of CD8+CD57+ T cells in acquired aplastic anemia (dated by TCRdb to 2016 to 2019). Broadly, across the study: Extracted DNA from sorted CD4+ and CD8+ cells averaged about 2.9 ug, ranging from about 0.17 to 30 ug.

TCR repertoires of sorted CD4+ and CD8+ blood T cells from severe aplastic anemia patients and healthy subjects were deep-sequenced in the study. Ficoll-Paque density gradient centrifugation was used to isolate peripheral blood mononuclear cells. Before DNA was extracted, CD4+ and CD8+ T cells were sorted using either FACS or magnetic beads. Genomic DNA served as template for TCR beta VDJ combination and CDR3 sequence profiling. TCR repertoire sequencing was run on an Illumina HiSeq 2000. Turning to the authors' computational methods: Repertoires were assessed using TRBV/TRBJ rearrangement plots, CDR3 size and DJ length profiles, and Simpson's diversity index. The most abundant DNA sequence in the deep sequencing data was taken as the immunodominant clone. CDR3 amino acid sequences were checked for sharing between subjects and were compared against published repertoires and the VDJdb database. TCRdb's own reprocessing of the public reads used fastp at Q25 and MiXCR and kept productive beta chains. Each CDR3 protein gets just one entry, which takes the most common genes and DNA from the rows behind it. The V and J calls, along with clone size, are taken from TCRdb and not from the paper's own processing. This sample is represented by 250,000 to 350,000 distinct CDR3 sequences; 55% to 60% of them were singletons. The top ten hold roughly 8% of the sample.

Summary of the overall study and its limitations: CD8+ Simpson's diversity did not differ significantly between patients and healthy controls (P=0.060). Although roughly 30 CD8+ CDR3 sequences were shared by patients and controls, these sequences appeared highly expressed in patients and within the immunodominant clones of patients.

In the case of this clonotype: Its recognized antigen is unknown. No much larger clonotype is one base removed from it; base qualities were not supplied.

The sequence was collected from a human donor with severe aplastic anemia or a healthy control (not recorded which). Sequenced input: sorted CD4+, CD8+, or CD8+CD57+ T cells (not recorded which) from PBMCs.

This receptor has the CDR3 CASSAGTDTQYF. The nucleotide sequence is given as TGTGCCAGCAGCGCGGGGACAGATACGCAGTATTTT. This chain joins TRBV7-8 to TRBJ2-3; the D gene is possibly TRBD2, with 6 bases matching. A distance of 6 bases separates the germline ends of V and J, which lose 5 bases and 3 bases respectively. Reading the germline V gene gives CDR1 SGHVS and CDR2 FQNEAQ. The CDR3 holds 12 amino acids from the cysteine to the phenylalanine. The kept DNA is CDR3 alone, 36 bases in frame from the first base.